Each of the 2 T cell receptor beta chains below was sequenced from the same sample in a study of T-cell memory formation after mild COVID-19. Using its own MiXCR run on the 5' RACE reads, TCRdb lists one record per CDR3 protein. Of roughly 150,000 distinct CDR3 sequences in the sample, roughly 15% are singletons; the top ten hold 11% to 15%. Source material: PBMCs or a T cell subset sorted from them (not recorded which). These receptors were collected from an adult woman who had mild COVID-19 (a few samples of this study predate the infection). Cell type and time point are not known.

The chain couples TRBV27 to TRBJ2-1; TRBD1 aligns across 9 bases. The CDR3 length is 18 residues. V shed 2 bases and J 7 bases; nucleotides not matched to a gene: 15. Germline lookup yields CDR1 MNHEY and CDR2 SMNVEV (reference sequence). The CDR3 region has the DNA TGTGCCAGCAGTTTAAGAGCCGGGACAGGGAGTAATTTGAATGAGCAGTTCTTC. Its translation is CASSLRAGTGSNLNEQFF.

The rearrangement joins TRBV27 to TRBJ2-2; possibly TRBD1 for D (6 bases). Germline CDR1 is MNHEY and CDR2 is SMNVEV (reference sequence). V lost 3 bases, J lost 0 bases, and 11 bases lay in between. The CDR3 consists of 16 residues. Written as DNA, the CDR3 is TGTGCCAGCAGTTTCAGGGGTTTCTCGAACACCGGGGAGCTGTTTTTT. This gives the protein CASSFRGFSNTGELFF.